The rows below give T cell receptor beta chains drawn from one sample of a study of shared clonotypes between healthy human individuals. Produced via immunoSEQ multiplex PCR; TCRdb's table is partial and in-frame only. The sample holds hundreds of thousands of clones, around three quarters seen once. Sequencing was performed on memory CD4+ T cells sorted from blood. These receptors came from a young woman in good health. Both conserved end residues are part of each CDR3. D genes are given only for firm matches. Rows may omit the clone size; those that give it use once, few, many or a size class.

>TRBD2|TRBJ2-1|TRBV2|.
CASALAGGDNEQFF
TGTGCCAGCGCACTAGCGGGAGGGGACAATGAGCAGTTCTTC
>TRBD1|TRBJ2-7|TRBV4-1|.
CASSPAWGDRGLYEQYF
TGCGCCAGCAGTCCCGCCTGGGGGGACAGGGGTCTATACGAGCAGTACTTC
>TRBD1|TRBJ1-4|TRBV28|.
CASSAGTGTNEKLFF
TGTGCCAGCAGTGCCGGGACAGGGACTAATGAAAAACTGTTTTTT
>TRBD2|TRBJ2-7|TRBV30|.
CAWGLAGQYF
TGTGCCTGGGGACTAGCGGGACAGTACTTC
>.|TRBJ1-3|TRBV18|once
CASSPLGGLTGNTIYF
TGTGCCAGCTCACCCCTTGGTGGTCTGACTGGAAACACCATATATTTT
>.|TRBJ2-1|TRBV6-5|.
CASSPQGDSYNEQFF
TGTGCCAGCAGTCCTCAGGGCGACTCCTACAATGAGCAGTTCTTC
>TRBD2|TRBJ2-5|TRBV7-2|.
CASSRLALAGGQETQYF
TGTGCCAGCAGCCGGTTGGCCTTAGCGGGAGGTCAAGAGACCCAGTACTTC
>.|TRBJ2-2|TRBV6-5|.
CASSYSVWVTGELFF
TGTGCCAGCAGTTACTCCGTTTGGGTCACCGGGGAGCTGTTTTTT
>.|TRBJ1-3|TRBV30|.
CAWCAGTSTVRNTIYF
TGTGCCTGGTGCGCCGGGACTTCGACCGTTAGAAACACCATATATTTT
>.|TRBJ2-1|TRBV5-1|once
CASSLASGSSYNEQFF
TGCGCCAGCAGCTTGGCATCGGGTAGCTCCTACAATGAGCAGTTCTTC
>.|TRBJ1-1|TRBV5-1|.
CASSLVPATEAFF
TGCGCCAGCAGCTTGGTACCGGCCACTGAAGCTTTCTTT
>.|TRBJ1-2|TRBV2|.
CASRVNNYGYTF
TGTGCCAGCAGGGTGAATAACTATGGCTACACCTTC
>.|TRBJ2-7|TRBV7-3|.
CASSKGAGKGEQYF
TGTGCCAGCAGCAAAGGGGCGGGAAAGGGGGAGCAGTACTTC
>.|TRBJ1-2|TRBV5-1|.
CASSLFSGAGTADGYTF
TGCGCCAGCAGCTTGTTCTCCGGGGCCGGGACGGCAGATGGCTACACCTTC
>TRBD2|TRBJ2-1|TRBV5-1|.
CASRVAGEAYNEQFF
TGCGCCAGCAGGGTAGCGGGAGAGGCTTACAATGAGCAGTTCTTC
>.|TRBJ2-5|TRBV7-2|.
CASSLSRQRYETQYF
TGTGCCAGCAGCTTATCCAGACAGAGATATGAGACCCAGTACTTC
>TRBD1|TRBJ1-6|TRBV7-3|.
CASSSGGGYSPLHF
TGTGCCAGCAGCTCAGGGGGCGGGTATTCACCCCTCCACTTT
>TRBD2|TRBJ2-4|TRBV6-6|.
CASVAGWNIQYF
TGTGCCAGCGTAGCGGGTTGGAACATTCAGTACTTC
>TRBD1|TRBJ1-5|TRBV10-3|once
CAISGQGKSNQPQHF
TGTGCCATCAGTGGACAGGGAAAGAGCAATCAGCCCCAGCATTTT
>TRBD1|TRBJ2-3|TRBV7-6|.
CASSLGRTGNTDTQYF
TGTGCCAGCAGCTTAGGCCGGACAGGGAATACAGATACGCAGTATTTT
>TRBD2|TRBJ2-2|TRBV7-2|.
CASSKEGLTNTGELFF
TGTGCCAGCAGCAAAGAGGGACTAACGAACACCGGGGAGCTGTTTTTT
>TRBD1|TRBJ1-5|TRBV7-9|.
CASSLGVGGPQPQHF
TGTGCCAGCAGCTTAGGAGTAGGGGGCCCTCAGCCCCAGCATTTT
>TRBD2|TRBJ2-7|TRBV19|.
CASSGSGISVEQYF
TGTGCCAGTAGTGGGAGCGGGATAAGCGTCGAGCAGTACTTC
>.|TRBJ2-3|TRBV20-1|.
CSATRGDTQYF
TGCAGTGCAACTAGGGGTGATACGCAGTATTTT
>.|TRBJ1-2|TRBV6-1|few
CASKLDYGYTF
TGTGCCAGCAAACTCGACTATGGCTACACCTTC
>TRBD2|TRBJ2-7|TRBV28|.
CASSGGGGGISYEQYF
TGTGCCAGCAGTGGGGGGGGTGGCGGGATCTCCTACGAGCAGTACTTC
>.|TRBJ2-7|TRBV27|.
CASSVPHSYEQYF
TGTGCCAGCAGTGTACCCCACTCCTACGAGCAGTACTTC
>.|TRBJ2-3|TRBV7-2|.
CASSPVPGPLSTQYF
TGTGCCAGCAGCCCTGTCCCGGGACCGTTATCTACGCAGTATTTT
>.|TRBJ2-1|TRBV7-3|.
CASSPQRDSYNEQFF
TGTGCCAGCAGCCCCCAAAGGGACTCCTACAATGAGCAGTTCTTC
>TRBD2|TRBJ2-3|TRBV28|few
CASRPTSGQPGDTQYF
TGTGCCAGCAGACCGACTAGCGGCCAACCCGGAGATACGCAGTATTTT
>TRBD1|TRBJ1-5|TRBV28|few
CASSPGQGEGQPQHF
TGTGCCAGCAGTCCCGGACAGGGCGAAGGTCAGCCCCAGCATTTT
>.|TRBJ2-7|TRBV6-1|.
CASSEGLLGYSYEQYF
TGTGCCAGCAGTGAGGGACTCCTGGGTTACTCCTACGAGCAGTACTTC
>.|TRBJ2-5|TRBV28|.
CASSLQETQYF
TGTGCCAGCAGTCTCCAAGAGACCCAGTACTTC
>TRBD2|TRBJ2-3|TRBV2|.
CAKRLAYTDTQYF
TGTGCCAAAAGACTAGCCTACACAGATACGCAGTATTTT
>.|TRBJ2-7|TRBV27|.
CASSLDPGRPSYEQYF
TGTGCCAGCAGTCTCGACCCGGGACGTCCCTCCTACGAGCAGTACTTC
>TRBD2|TRBJ2-1|TRBV4-1|.
CASSQDGTSGSREQFF
TGCGCCAGCAGCCAAGACGGGACTAGCGGTAGTAGAGAGCAGTTCTTC
>.|TRBJ2-3|TRBV12-5|.
CASGLVLGAAGVDTQYF
TGTGCTAGTGGTTTGGTATTAGGAGCTGCTGGGGTGGATACGCAGTATTTT
>.|TRBJ2-2|TRBV2|.
CASTIGTGELFF
TGTGCCAGCACCATAGGCACCGGGGAGCTGTTTTTT
>.|TRBJ2-1|TRBV6-1|once
CASSEYEQFF
TGTGCCAGCAGTGAGTATGAGCAGTTCTTC
>.|TRBJ1-2|TRBV5-4|.
CAIWRGPPDYGYTF
TGTGCCATATGGAGGGGCCCCCCAGACTATGGCTACACCTTC
>.|TRBJ2-7|TRBV28|few
CASTLASGRGEQYF
TGTGCCAGCACACTAGCCTCGGGGCGAGGCGAGCAGTACTTC
>TRBD2|TRBJ2-2|TRBV9|.
CASSGPRRGRDTGELFF
TGTGCCAGCAGCGGCCCCCGGCGGGGGAGGGACACCGGGGAGCTGTTTTTT
>TRBD1|TRBJ2-1|TRBV10-1|.
CASSGGRTGTIDEQFF
TGCGCCAGCAGTGGAGGGCGGACAGGGACGATCGATGAGCAGTTCTTC
>.|TRBJ1-4|TRBV27|.
CASGRYGGDEKLFF
TGTGCCAGCGGTCGATACGGGGGTGATGAAAAACTGTTTTTT
>.|TRBJ2-7|TRBV5-1|few
CASSLGDSYSSYEQYF
TGCGCCAGCAGCCTTGGGGATTCTTACAGCTCCTACGAGCAGTACTTC
>.|TRBJ2-3|TRBV7-2|few
CASSLGTGGDTQYF
TGTGCCAGCAGCTTAGGCACGGGCGGAGATACGCAGTATTTT
>.|TRBJ2-5|TRBV30|.
CAWTTVSLKTQYF
TGTGCCTGGACCACCGTTAGCCTGAAGACCCAGTACTTC
>TRBD2|TRBJ2-1|TRBV29-1|.
CSQTSGRGNEQFF
TGCAGCCAAACTAGCGGGAGAGGCAATGAGCAGTTCTTC